This T cell receptor (beta chain) was documented in a study of CD8 T cells in ankylosing spondylitis. Study-level points and caveats: Clones linked to the disease showed a CD8+ phenotype. They occurred at relatively low frequencies in peripheral blood. There were earlier reports of some motif variants in reactive arthritis synovial fluid and blood. Significant enrichment of disease-linked clones was reportedly seen in matched ankylosing spondylitis synovial fluid.

Germline V gene sequence: CDR1 MNHEY, CDR2 SVGAGI. CDR3 length: 14 residues. With 0 bases removed from V and 0 bases from J, the gap between germline ends came to 6 bases. Construction of TCR beta libraries was performed using quantitative 5'-RACE with molecular barcodes. TCRdb reprocessed the 5' RACE reads via MiXCR and lists one record per CDR3 protein. The table includes more than 200,000 distinct CDR3 sequences, roughly 25% detected once. This clonotype was recorded a few times. Its cognate antigen is unknown. The chain couples TRBV6-5 to TRBJ2-7, with D hard to call. Sequenced sample: blood, either unsorted or a sorted T cell fraction (not recorded which). The sequence derives from a male donor with ankylosing spondylitis or in good health (not recorded which). The CDR3 spells CASSYSKTSYEQYF. The CDR3 coding sequence is TGTGCCAGCAGTTACTCGAAGACCTCCTACGAGCAGTACTTC.